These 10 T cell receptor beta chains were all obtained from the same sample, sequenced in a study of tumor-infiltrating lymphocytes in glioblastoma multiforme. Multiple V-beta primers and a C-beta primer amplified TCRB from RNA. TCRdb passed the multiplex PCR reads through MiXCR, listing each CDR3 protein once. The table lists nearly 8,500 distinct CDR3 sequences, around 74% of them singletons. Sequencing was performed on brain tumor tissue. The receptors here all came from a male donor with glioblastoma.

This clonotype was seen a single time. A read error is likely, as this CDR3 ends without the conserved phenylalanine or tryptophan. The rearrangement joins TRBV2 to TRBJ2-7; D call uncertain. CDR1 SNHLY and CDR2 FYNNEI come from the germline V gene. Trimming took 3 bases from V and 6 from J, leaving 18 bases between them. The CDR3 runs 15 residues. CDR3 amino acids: CASSDGQILPGEQYL. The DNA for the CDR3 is TGTGCCAGCAGTGACGGCCAGATACTACCGGGCGAGCAGTACCTC.

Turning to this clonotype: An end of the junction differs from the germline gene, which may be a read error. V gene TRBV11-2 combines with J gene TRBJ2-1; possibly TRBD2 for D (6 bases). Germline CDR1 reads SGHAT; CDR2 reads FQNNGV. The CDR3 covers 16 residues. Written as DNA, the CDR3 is TGTGCCAGCAGCTCTCGACTAGATCCGAACTACAGTGAGCAGTTCTTC. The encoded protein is CASSSRLDPNYSEQFF.

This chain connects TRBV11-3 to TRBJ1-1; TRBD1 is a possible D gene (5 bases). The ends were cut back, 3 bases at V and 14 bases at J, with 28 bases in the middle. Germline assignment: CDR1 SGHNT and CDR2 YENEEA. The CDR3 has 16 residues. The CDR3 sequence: CASSFEGAGLNTETFF. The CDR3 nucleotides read TGTGCCAGCAGCTTCGAGGGTGCAGGGCTGAACACTGAAACGTTCTTT.

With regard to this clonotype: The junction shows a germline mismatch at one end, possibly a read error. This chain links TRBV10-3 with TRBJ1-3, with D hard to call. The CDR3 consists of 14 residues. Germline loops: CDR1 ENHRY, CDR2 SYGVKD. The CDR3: CAISESAHGNTIYF. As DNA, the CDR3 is TGTGCCATTAGTGAGTCCGCACATGGAAACACCATATATTTT.

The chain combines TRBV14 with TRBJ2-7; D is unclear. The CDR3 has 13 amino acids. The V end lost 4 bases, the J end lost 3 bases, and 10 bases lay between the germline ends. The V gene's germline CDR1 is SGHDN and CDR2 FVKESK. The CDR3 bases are TGTGCCAGCAGCCTACGTCGTTACTACGAGCAGTACTTC. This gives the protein CASSLRRYYEQYF.

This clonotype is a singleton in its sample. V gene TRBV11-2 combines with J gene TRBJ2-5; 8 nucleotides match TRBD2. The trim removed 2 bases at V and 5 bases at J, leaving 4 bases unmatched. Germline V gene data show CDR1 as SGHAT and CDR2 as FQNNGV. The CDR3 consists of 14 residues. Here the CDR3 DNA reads TGTGCCAGCAGCTTACGCGGGAGGTGGGAGACCCAGTACTTC. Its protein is CASSLRGRWETQYF.

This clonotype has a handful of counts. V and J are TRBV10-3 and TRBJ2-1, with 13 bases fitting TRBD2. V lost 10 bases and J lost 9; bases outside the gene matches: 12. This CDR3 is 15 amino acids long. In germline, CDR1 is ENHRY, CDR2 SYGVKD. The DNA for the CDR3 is TGTGCCACCGGGACTAGCGGGAATCTGAACAGTGAGCAGTTCTTC. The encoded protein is CATGTSGNLNSEQFF.

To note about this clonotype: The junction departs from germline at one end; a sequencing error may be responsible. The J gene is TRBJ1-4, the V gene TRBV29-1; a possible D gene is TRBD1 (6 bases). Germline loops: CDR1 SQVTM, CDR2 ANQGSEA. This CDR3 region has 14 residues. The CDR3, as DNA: TGCAGCGTGGGAACGGGGGGCACTGATGAAAAACTGTTTTTC. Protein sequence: CSVGTGGTDEKLFF. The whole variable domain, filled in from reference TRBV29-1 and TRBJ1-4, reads SAVISQKPSRDICQRGTSLTIQCQVDSQVTMMFWYRQQPGQSLTLIATANQGSEATYESGFVIDKFPISRPNLTFSTLTVSNMSPEDSSIYLCSVGTGGTDEKLFFGSGTQLSVL.

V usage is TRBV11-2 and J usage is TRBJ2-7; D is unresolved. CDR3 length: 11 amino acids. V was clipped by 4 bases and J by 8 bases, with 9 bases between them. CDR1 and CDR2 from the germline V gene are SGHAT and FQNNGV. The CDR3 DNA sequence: TGTGCCAGCAGCTCGTATTTGCAGCAGTACTTC. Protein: CASSSYLQQYF.

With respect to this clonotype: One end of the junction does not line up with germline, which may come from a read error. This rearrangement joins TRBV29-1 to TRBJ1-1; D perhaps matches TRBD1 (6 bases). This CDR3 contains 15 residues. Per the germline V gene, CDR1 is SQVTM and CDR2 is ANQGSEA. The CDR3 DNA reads TGCATCGTTCTTAGGACAGTAGACATGAACACTGAAGCTTTCTTT. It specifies CIVLRTVDMNTEAFF.